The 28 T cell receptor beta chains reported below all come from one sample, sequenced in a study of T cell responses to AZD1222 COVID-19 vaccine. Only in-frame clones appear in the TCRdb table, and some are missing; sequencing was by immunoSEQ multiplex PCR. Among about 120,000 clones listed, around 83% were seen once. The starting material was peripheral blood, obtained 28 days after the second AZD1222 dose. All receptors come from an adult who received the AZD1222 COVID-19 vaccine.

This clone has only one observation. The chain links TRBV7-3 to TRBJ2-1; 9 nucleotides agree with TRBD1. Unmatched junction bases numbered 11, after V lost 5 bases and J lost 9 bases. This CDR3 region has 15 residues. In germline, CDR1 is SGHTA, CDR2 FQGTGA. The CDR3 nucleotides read TGTGCCAGCAGCCCTACAGGGGGCGCAAGTACTGAGCAGTTCTTC. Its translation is CASSPTGGASTEQFF.

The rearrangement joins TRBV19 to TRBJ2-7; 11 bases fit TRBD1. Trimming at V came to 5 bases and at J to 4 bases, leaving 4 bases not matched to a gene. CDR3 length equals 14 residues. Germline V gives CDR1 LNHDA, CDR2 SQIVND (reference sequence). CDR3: CASSPGTGGYEQYF. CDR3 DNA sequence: TGTGCCAGTAGTCCCGGGACAGGGGGGTACGAGCAGTACTTC.

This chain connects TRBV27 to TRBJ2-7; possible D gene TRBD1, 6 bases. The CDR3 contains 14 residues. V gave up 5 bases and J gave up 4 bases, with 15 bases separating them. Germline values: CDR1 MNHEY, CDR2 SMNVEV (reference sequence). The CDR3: CASSLAGGTYEQYF. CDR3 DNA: TGTGCCAGCAGTCTAGCTGGGGGCACGTACGAGCAGTACTTC.

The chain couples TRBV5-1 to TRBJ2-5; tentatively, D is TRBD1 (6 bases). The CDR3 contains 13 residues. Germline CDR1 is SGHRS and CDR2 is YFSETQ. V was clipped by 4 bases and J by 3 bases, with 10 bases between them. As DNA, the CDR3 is TGCGCCAGCAGCGTTGACAGGAAAGAGACCCAGTACTTC. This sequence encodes CASSVDRKETQYF. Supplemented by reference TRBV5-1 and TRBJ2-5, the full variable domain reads KAGVTQTPRYLIKTRGQQVTLSCSPISGHRSVSWYQQTPGQGLQFLFEYFSETQRNKGNFPGRFSGRQFSNSRSEMNVSTLELGDSALYLCASSVDRKETQYFGPGTRLLVL.

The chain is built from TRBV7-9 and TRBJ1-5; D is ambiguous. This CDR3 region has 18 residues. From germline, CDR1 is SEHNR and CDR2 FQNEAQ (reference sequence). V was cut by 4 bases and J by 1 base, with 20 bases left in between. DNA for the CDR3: TGTGCCAGCAGCTCGACTATAATAGGAGGGTTAAGCAATCAGCCCCAGCATTTT. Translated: CASSSTIIGGLSNQPQHF.

The CDR3 region has the DNA TGTGCCAGTAGTATAGCGAGGACAGATACGCAGTATTTT. Encoded protein: CASSIARTDTQYF. The V gene is TRBV19, the J gene TRBJ2-3, with D hard to call. Per the germline V gene, CDR1 is LNHDA and CDR2 is SQIVND (reference sequence). The CDR3 is 13 amino acids. Trimming took 1 base from V and 3 from J, leaving 5 bases between them.

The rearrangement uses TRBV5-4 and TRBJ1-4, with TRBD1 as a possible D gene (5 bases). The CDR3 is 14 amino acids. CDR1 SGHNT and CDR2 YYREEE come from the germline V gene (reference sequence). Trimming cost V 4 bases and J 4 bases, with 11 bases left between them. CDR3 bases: TGTGCCAGCAGCGCCCGGGACGGTAATGAAAAACTGTTTTTT. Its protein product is CASSARDGNEKLFF.

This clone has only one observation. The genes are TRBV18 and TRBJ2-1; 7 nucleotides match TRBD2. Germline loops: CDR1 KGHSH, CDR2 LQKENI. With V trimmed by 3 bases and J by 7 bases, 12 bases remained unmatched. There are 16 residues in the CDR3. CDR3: CASSPVLSGIVNEQFF. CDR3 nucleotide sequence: TGTGCCAGCTCACCGGTCCTAAGCGGGATCGTGAATGAGCAGTTCTTC.

CDR3 region: CAISAQGAGGGYTF. As DNA, the CDR3 is TGTGCCATCAGTGCGCAGGGGGCTGGGGGCGGCTACACCTTC. The chain couples TRBV10-3 to TRBJ1-2; 8 bases are shared with TRBD1. The V gene end was trimmed by 4 bases and the J gene end by 8 bases; junction bases not matched to a gene: 9. This CDR3 has 14 residues. The germline gives CDR1 ENHRY, CDR2 SYGVKD.

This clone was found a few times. The CDR3: CASSHLDRANSPLHF. Written as DNA, the CDR3 is TGTGCCAGCAGCCACTTGGACAGGGCAAATTCACCCCTCCACTTT. This sequence joins TRBV3-1 (or the pseudogene TRBV3-2) and TRBJ1-6, with 8 bases aligning to TRBD1. The CDR3 extends over 15 amino acids. Germline V gene lookup returns CDR1 LGHDT and CDR2 YNNKEL (reference sequence). Unmatched junction bases numbered 5, after V lost 3 bases and J lost 7 bases.

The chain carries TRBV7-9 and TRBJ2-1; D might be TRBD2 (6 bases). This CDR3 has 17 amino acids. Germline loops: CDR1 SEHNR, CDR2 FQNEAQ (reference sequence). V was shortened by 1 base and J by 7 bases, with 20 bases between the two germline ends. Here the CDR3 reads CASSLGFVGGGRNEQFF. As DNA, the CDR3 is TGTGCCAGCAGCTTAGGTTTCGTGGGAGGAGGGAGGAATGAGCAGTTCTTC.

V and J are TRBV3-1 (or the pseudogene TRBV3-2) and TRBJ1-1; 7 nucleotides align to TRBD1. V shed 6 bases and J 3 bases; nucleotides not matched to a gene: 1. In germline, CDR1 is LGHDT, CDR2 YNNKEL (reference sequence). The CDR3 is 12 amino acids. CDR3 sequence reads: CASRTGDTEAFF. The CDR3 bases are TGTGCCAGCAGAACAGGGGACACTGAAGCTTTCTTT.

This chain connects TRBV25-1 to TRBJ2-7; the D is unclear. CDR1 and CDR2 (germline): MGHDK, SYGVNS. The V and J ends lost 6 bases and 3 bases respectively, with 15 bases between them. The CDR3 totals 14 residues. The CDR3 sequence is CASRVNTYIYEQYF. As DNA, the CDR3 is TGTGCCAGCAGGGTAAACACGTATATCTACGAGCAGTACTTC.

CDR3 bases: TGTGCCAGCAGCTCAACCGGGACTAGCGGGGGGATAGATACGCAGTATTTT. It translates to CASSSTGTSGGIDTQYF. V usage is TRBV7-2 and J usage is TRBJ2-3; 15 bases are a match to TRBD2. The CDR3 contains 17 residues. With V trimmed by 4 bases and J by 5 bases, 7 bases remained unmatched. Looked up from germline, CDR1 is SGHTA and CDR2 is FQGNSA.

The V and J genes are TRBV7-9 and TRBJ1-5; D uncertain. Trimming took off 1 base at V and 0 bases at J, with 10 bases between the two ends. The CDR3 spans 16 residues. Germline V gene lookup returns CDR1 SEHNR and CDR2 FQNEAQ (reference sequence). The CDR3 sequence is CASSLGTANSNQPQHF. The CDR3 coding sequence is TGTGCCAGCAGCTTAGGTACAGCTAATAGCAATCAGCCCCAGCATTTT.

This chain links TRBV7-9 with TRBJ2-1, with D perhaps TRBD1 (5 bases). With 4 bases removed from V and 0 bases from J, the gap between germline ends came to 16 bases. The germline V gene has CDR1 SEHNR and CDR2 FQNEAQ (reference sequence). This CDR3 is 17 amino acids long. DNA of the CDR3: TGTGCCAGCAGCTCCCGCAGGGCAGGCTACTCCTACAATGAGCAGTTCTTC. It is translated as CASSSRRAGYSYNEQFF. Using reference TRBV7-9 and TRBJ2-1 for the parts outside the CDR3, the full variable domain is DTGVSQNPRHKITKRGQNVTFRCDPISEHNRLYWYRQTLGQGPEFLTYFQNEAQLEKSRLLSDRFSAERPKGSFSTLEIQRTEQGDSAMYLCASSSRRAGYSYNEQFFGPGTRLTVL.

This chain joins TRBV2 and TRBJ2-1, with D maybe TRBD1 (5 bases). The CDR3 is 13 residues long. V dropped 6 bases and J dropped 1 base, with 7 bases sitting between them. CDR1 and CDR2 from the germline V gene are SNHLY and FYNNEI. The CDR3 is CASSGQSYNEQFF. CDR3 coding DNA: TGTGCCAGCAGCGGACAATCCTACAATGAGCAGTTCTTC.

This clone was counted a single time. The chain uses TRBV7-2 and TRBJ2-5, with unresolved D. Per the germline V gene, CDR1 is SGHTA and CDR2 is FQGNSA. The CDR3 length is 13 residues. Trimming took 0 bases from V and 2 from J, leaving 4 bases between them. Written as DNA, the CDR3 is TGTGCCAGCAGCTTAGCGCCACAAGAGACCCAGTACTTC. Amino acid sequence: CASSLAPQETQYF.

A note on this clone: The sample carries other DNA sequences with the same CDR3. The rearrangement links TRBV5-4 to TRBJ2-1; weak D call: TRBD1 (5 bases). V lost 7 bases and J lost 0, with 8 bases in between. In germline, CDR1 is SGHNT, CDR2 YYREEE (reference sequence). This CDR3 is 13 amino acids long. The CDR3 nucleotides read TGTGCCAGCCGCGACAGCTCCTACAATGAGCAGTTCTTC. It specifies CASRDSSYNEQFF.

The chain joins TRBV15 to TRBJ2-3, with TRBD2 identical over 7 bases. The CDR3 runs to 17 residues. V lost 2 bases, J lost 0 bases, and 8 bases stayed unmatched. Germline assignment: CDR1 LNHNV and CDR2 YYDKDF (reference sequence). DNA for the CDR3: TGTGCCACCAGCAGATATCTAGCGGTTGCTAGCACAGATACGCAGTATTTT. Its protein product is CATSRYLAVASTDTQYF.

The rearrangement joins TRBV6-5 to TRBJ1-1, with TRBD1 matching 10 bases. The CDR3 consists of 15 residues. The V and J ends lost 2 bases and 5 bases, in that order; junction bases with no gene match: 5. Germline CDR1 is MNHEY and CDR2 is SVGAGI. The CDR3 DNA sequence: TGTGCCAGCAGTTACCCGACAGGGGGCGAAACTGAAGCTTTCTTT. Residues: CASSYPTGGETEAFF.

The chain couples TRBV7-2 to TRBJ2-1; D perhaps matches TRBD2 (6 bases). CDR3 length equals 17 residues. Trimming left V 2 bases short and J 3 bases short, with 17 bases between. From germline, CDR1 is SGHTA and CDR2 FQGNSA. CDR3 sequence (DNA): TGTGCCAGCAGCTTACCCCCCTTTCGGGAGAGCTACAATGAGCAGTTCTTC. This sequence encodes CASSLPPFRESYNEQFF.

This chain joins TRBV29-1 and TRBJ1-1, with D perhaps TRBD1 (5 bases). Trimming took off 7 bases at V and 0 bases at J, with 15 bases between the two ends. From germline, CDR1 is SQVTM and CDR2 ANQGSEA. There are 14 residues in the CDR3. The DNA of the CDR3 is TGCAGCGCATACGGTCCAGGGATGAACACTGAAGCTTTCTTT. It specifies CSAYGPGMNTEAFF.

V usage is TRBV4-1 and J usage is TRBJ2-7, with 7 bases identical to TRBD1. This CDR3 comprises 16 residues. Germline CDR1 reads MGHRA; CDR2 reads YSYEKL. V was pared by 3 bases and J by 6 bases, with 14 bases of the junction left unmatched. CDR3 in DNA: TGCGCCAGCAGCCAGTACACAGGGGAGTCCGGAACCGAGCAGTACTTC. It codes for CASSQYTGESGTEQYF.

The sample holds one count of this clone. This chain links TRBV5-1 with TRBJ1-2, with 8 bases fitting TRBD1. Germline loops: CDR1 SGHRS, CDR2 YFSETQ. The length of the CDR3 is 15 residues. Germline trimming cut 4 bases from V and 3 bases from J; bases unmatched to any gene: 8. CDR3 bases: TGCGCCAGCAGCGCTGGCAGGGGGCAGGACTATGGCTACACCTTC. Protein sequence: CASSAGRGQDYGYTF. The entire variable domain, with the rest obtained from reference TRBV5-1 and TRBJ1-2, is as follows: KAGVTQTPRYLIKTRGQQVTLSCSPISGHRSVSWYQQTPGQGLQFLFEYFSETQRNKGNFPGRFSGRQFSNSRSEMNVSTLELGDSALYLCASSAGRGQDYGYTFGSGTRLTVV.

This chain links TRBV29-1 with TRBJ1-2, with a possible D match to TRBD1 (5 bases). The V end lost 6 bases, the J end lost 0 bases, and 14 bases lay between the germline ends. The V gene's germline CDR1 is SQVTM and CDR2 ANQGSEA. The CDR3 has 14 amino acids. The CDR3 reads CSVVRQPANYGYTF. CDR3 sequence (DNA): TGCAGCGTAGTACGACAGCCAGCTAACTATGGCTACACCTTC. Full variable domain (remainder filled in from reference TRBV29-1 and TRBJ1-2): SAVISQKPSRDICQRGTSLTIQCQVDSQVTMMFWYRQQPGQSLTLIATANQGSEATYESGFVIDKFPISRPNLTFSTLTVSNMSPEDSSIYLCSVVRQPANYGYTFGSGTRLTVV.

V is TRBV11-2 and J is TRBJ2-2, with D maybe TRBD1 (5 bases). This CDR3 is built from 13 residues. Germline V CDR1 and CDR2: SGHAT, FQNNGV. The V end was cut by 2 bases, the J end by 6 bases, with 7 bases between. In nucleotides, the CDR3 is TGTGCCAGCAGCTTATTGGGGCCCGGGGAGCTGTTTTTT. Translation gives CASSLLGPGELFF.

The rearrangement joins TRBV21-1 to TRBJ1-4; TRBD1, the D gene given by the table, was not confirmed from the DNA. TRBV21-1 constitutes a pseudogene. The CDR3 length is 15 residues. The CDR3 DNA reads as TGTGCCAGCAGCAAAGCGCTCAATGGGCATGAAAAACTGTTTTTT. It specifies CASSKALNGHEKLFF.